These 23 T cell receptor beta chains originate from one sample sequenced in a study of immunodeficiency. For these TCRs, the target antigens are not known. TCRdb keeps only in-frame clones here, not all; method: immunoSEQ multiplex PCR. The sample comprises around 2,300 clones, about nine tenths of which are singletons, and just under 20% rests with the top ten. Study-wide points: CD4+ V-J pairing and productive entropy appeared similar in patients and controls.

Sequenced: CD4+ T cells from blood. The origin of the receptors is a woman under 30 with POLD1 deficiency.

The V gene is TRBV14, the J gene TRBJ2-5, with TRBD1 matching 7 bases. V shed 4 bases and J 1 base; nucleotides not matched to a gene: 9. The CDR3 has 16 residues. Germline V lookup: CDR1 SGHDN, CDR2 FVKESK. The CDR3 DNA sequence: TGTGCCAGCAGCCCGTGGACAGGTGGGACCCAAGAGACCCAGTACTTC. This codes for CASSPWTGGTQETQYF.

This clone was detected only once. The chain carries TRBV30 and TRBJ1-3, with D possibly matching TRBD1 (6 bases). The V end lost 3 bases, the J end lost 3 bases, and 9 bases lay between the germline ends. Germline CDR1 is GTSNPN and CDR2 is SVGIG (reference sequence). The CDR3 spans 13 residues. CDR3 sequence: CAWSADSGNTIYF. The CDR3 nucleotides read TGTGCCTGGAGCGCGGACAGTGGAAACACCATATATTTT.

The CDR3 loop is CASSEIGLEQYF. The DNA of the CDR3 is TGTGCCAGCAGTGAAATAGGGCTCGAGCAGTACTTC. V gene TRBV6-1 combines with J gene TRBJ2-7; D gene uncertain. CDR1 and CDR2 (germline): MNHNS, SASEGT. The CDR3 has 12 amino acids. V was trimmed by 2 bases and J by 6 bases, leaving 8 bases between them.

The V and J genes are TRBV5-1 and TRBJ2-3; D might be TRBD1 (6 bases). The germline V and J ends were trimmed by 0 bases and 4 bases, with 9 bases remaining between them. This CDR3 comprises 14 residues. CDR1 is SGHRS and CDR2 is YFSETQ in the germline V gene. The CDR3 here is CASSLGQVSDTQYF. The CDR3 DNA sequence: TGCGCCAGCAGCTTGGGACAGGTATCAGATACGCAGTATTTT.

The rearrangement links TRBV30 to TRBJ2-1, with TRBD2 identical over 9 bases. V lost 4 bases to trimming and J lost 4 bases; unmatched junction nucleotides: 8. The CDR3 loop spans 15 amino acids. CDR1 GTSNPN and CDR2 SVGIG come from the germline V gene (reference sequence). In DNA, the CDR3 is TGTGCCTGGACCCCCGGGACTAGCTTGTACAATGAGCAGTTCTTC. Translating gives CAWTPGTSLYNEQFF.

The chain links TRBV9 to TRBJ1-5, with D perhaps TRBD1 (5 bases). V was shortened by 3 bases and J by 5 bases, with 12 bases between the two germline ends. Germline-derived CDR1 and CDR2 are SGDLS and YYNGEE. The CDR3 contains 14 residues. CDR3 bases: TGTGCCAGCAGCGCGGGACTTAAGGATCAGCCCCAGCATTTT. Translating gives CASSAGLKDQPQHF.

The gene calls are TRBV9 and TRBJ2-2, with D unresolved. The CDR3 consists of 17 residues. Trimming took off 0 bases at V and 5 bases at J, with 17 bases between the two ends. Germline V CDR1 and CDR2: SGDLS, YYNGEE. For the CDR3, the DNA is TGTGCCAGCAGCGTAGGAATGGGCAAAACCGGGACCGGGGAGCTGTTTTTT. This gives the protein CASSVGMGKTGTGELFF. The whole variable domain, filled in from reference TRBV9 and TRBJ2-2, reads DSGVTQTPKHLITATGQRVTLRCSPRSGDLSVYWYQQSLDQGLQFLIQYYNGEERAKGNILERFSAQQFPDLHSELNLSSLELGDSALYFCASSVGMGKTGTGELFFGEGSRLTVL.

The genes are TRBV5-1 and TRBJ2-1, with unresolved D. V lost 0 bases to trimming and J lost 9 bases, with 13 bases between them. Germline CDR1 and CDR2: SGHRS and YFSETQ. This CDR3 spans 14 amino acids. DNA for the CDR3: TGCGCCAGCAGCTTGGGTGCTAGTGTCACTGAGCAGTTCTTC. Encoded protein: CASSLGASVTEQFF. Looking up the rest from reference TRBV5-1 and TRBJ2-1 gives the full variable domain: KAGVTQTPRYLIKTRGQQVTLSCSPISGHRSVSWYQQTPGQGLQFLFEYFSETQRNKGNFPGRFSGRQFSNSRSEMNVSTLELGDSALYLCASSLGASVTEQFFGPGTRLTVL.

This sequence joins TRBV28 and TRBJ2-7, with a tentative D call TRBD1 (6 bases). Germline V gives CDR1 MDHEN, CDR2 SYDVKM. V lost 10 bases and J 3 bases, leaving 16 bases between the germline ends. The CDR3 has 13 amino acids. The CDR3 DNA reads TGTGCCACCCAAACAGGGATAGGCTACGAGCAGTACTTC. Protein product: CATQTGIGYEQYF.

This clone was observed a single time. The genes are TRBV30 and TRBJ2-5, with D uncertain. Germline values: CDR1 GTSNPN, CDR2 SVGIG (reference sequence). The V and J ends lost 0 bases and 8 bases respectively, with 4 bases between them. There are 10 residues in the CDR3. The DNA for the CDR3 is TGTGCCTGGAGTGTTGGCACCCAGTACTTC. Its protein product is CAWSVGTQYF.

This clone was seen a few times. This rearrangement joins TRBV19 to TRBJ2-2; D is unclear. Trimming removed 2 bases from V and 7 bases from J, with 11 bases in between. The CDR3 is 14 amino acids. CDR1 LNHDA and CDR2 SQIVND come from the germline V gene (reference sequence). As DNA, the CDR3 is TGTGCCAGTAGTATACACAGCCCGAACGGGGAGCTGTTTTTT. Amino acid sequence: CASSIHSPNGELFF. The whole variable domain, remainder taken from reference TRBV19 and TRBJ2-2, is DGGITQSPKYLFRKEGQNVTLSCEQNLNHDAMYWYRQDPGQGLRLIYYSQIVNDFQKGDIAEGYSVSREKKESFPLTVTSAQKNPTAFYLCASSIHSPNGELFFGEGSRLTVL.

The V gene is TRBV5-4, the J gene TRBJ2-1; D gene ambiguous. The germline V and J ends were trimmed by 0 bases and 4 bases, with 8 bases remaining between them. Germline CDR1 reads SGHNT; CDR2 reads YYREEE (reference sequence). This CDR3 is 14 amino acids long. CDR3 loop: CASSLEVGYNEQFF. DNA of the CDR3: TGTGCCAGCAGCTTGGAAGTAGGTTACAATGAGCAGTTCTTC.

This chain joins TRBV12-2 and TRBJ2-3; the listed D gene, TRBD2, was not tested against the DNA. TRBV12-2 constitutes a pseudogene. CDR3 length: 17 residues. The CDR3 coding sequence is TGTGCAAGGGTGGCCATGGCGGGAGCTCACAGCACAGATACGCAGTATTTT. This encodes CARVAMAGAHSTDTQYF.

The chain employs TRBV11-2 and TRBJ2-7; D ambiguous. The germline CDR1 and CDR2 sequences are SGHAT and FQNNGV. The length of the CDR3 is 12 residues. V was pared by 2 bases and J by 2 bases, with 4 bases between. CDR3 protein: CASSLSPYEQYF. The CDR3 nucleotides read TGTGCCAGCAGCTTATCCCCCTACGAGCAGTACTTC.

The chain combines TRBV9 with TRBJ2-1; 10 bases map to TRBD1. CDR3 size: 16 residues. With V trimmed by 2 bases and J by 0 bases, 2 bases remained unmatched. Germline values: CDR1 SGDLS, CDR2 YYNGEE. CDR3 nucleotide sequence: TGTGCCAGCAGCGTGACAGGGGGCAGCTCCTACAATGAGCAGTTCTTC. Translation gives CASSVTGGSSYNEQFF. The entire variable domain, with the rest obtained from reference TRBV9 and TRBJ2-1, is as follows: DSGVTQTPKHLITATGQRVTLRCSPRSGDLSVYWYQQSLDQGLQFLIQYYNGEERAKGNILERFSAQQFPDLHSELNLSSLELGDSALYFCASSVTGGSSYNEQFFGPGTRLTVL.

This chain joins TRBV5-4 and TRBJ2-5; 8 bases map to TRBD2. The V gene's germline CDR1 is SGHNT and CDR2 YYREEE (reference sequence). The junction had 6 bases not matched to a gene; V was cut back by 3 bases and J by 5 bases. This CDR3 has 14 residues. The CDR3 here is CASSSGRAWETQYF. As DNA, the CDR3 is TGTGCCAGCAGCTCCGGGAGGGCCTGGGAGACCCAGTACTTC.

The table lists this clone with a few counts. The chain carries TRBV6-5 and TRBJ2-3; D may be TRBD2 (6 bases). Germline CDR1 reads MNHEY; CDR2 reads SVGAGI. The CDR3 contains 14 residues. Trimming pared 5 bases from V and 3 bases from J, leaving 12 bases between. The DNA of the CDR3 is TGTGCCAGCAGTAACCGACTAGGGACAGATACGCAGTATTTT. Translation gives CASSNRLGTDTQYF.

This chain connects TRBV6-5 to TRBJ2-7, with 13 bases identical to TRBD2. V lost 6 bases and J lost 7; bases outside the gene matches: 9. The CDR3 consists of 15 residues. Germline V gene lookup returns CDR1 MNHEY and CDR2 SVGAGI. This chain's CDR3 is CASSLLGLAGAEQYF. DNA of the CDR3: TGTGCCAGCAGCCTCCTCGGACTAGCGGGAGCTGAGCAGTACTTC.

The rearrangement uses TRBV7-9 and TRBJ2-3, with 8 bases that match TRBD2. Losses at the gene ends were 0 bases for V and 3 bases for J; bases not matched to a gene: 8. Germline assignment: CDR1 SEHNR and CDR2 FQNEAQ (reference sequence). This CDR3 spans 17 amino acids. The DNA for the CDR3 is TGTGCCAGCAGCTTAGCCGCGGGCGGGAGGAGGACAGATACGCAGTATTTT. This codes for CASSLAAGGRRTDTQYF.

The J gene is TRBJ1-3, the V gene TRBV6-5, with a weak D call TRBD1 (5 bases). Germline CDR1 and CDR2: MNHEY and SVGAGI. The CDR3 sequence is 15 residues long. V lost 6 bases, J lost 2 bases, and 14 bases lay in between. In DNA form, the CDR3 reads TGTGCCAGCAGACCCGACAGTGCGGCTGGAAACACCATATATTTT. This sequence encodes CASRPDSAAGNTIYF.

V is TRBV6-6 and J is TRBJ1-1; no clear D. The CDR3 loop spans 14 amino acids. The germline V and J ends were trimmed by 2 bases and 1 base, with 8 bases remaining between them. Per germline, CDR1 MNHNY and CDR2 SVGAGI (reference sequence). The CDR3 region is CASSYAWANTEAFF. CDR3 DNA sequence: TGTGCCAGCAGTTACGCGTGGGCGAACACTGAAGCTTTCTTT.

The V and J genes are TRBV2 and TRBJ2-2; TRBD2 matches 10 bases. Trimming cost V 6 bases and J 7 bases; bases outside gene matches: 8. In germline, CDR1 is SNHLY, CDR2 FYNNEI. CDR3 length: 15 residues. CDR3 protein: CASRLLAGTGGELFF. The CDR3 DNA reads TGTGCCAGCAGATTACTAGCGGGAACGGGCGGGGAGCTGTTTTTT.

This chain connects TRBV20-1 to TRBJ1-2; the D gene is possibly TRBD1 (5 bases). Germline loops: CDR1 DFQATT, CDR2 SNEGSKA (reference sequence). Deletions cut 6 bases from V and 8 bases from J, with 13 bases between. The CDR3 is 11 residues long. Here the CDR3 DNA reads TGCAGTGCCCGCGACAGTTACGGCTACACCTTC. It specifies CSARDSYGYTF.